The source of this T cell receptor beta chain is a study of CD8+ T cells in alopecia areata. In alopecia areata patients, both lesional scalp punch biopsies and peripheral blood were collected. About this clone itself: Its antigen is currently unknown.

The V and J ends lost 4 bases and 1 base respectively, with 5 bases between them. Germline CDR1 reads SGHNT; CDR2 reads YYREEE (reference sequence). The CDR3 is made up of 12 amino acids. RNA extraction was followed by reverse transcription into cDNA, which acted as the sequencing template. The assay was immunoSEQ multiplex PCR, and TCRdb's table has in-frame clones only and misses some. The repertoire consists of approximately 59,000 clones, with under 55% occurring once and the leading ten covering about 18%. Findings of the study overall: Compared with normal scalp, lesional scalp had higher clonality and more expanded CD8+ clones.

This sequence joins TRBV5-4 and TRBJ1-1; D not resolved. This sequence originates from a human donor with alopecia areata. Sequencing was performed on CD8+ T cells sorted from blood, taken at week 0. CDR3 amino acids: CASSVGNTEAFF. The CDR3 DNA reads as TGTGCCAGCAGCGTAGGGAACACTGAAGCTTTCTTT.